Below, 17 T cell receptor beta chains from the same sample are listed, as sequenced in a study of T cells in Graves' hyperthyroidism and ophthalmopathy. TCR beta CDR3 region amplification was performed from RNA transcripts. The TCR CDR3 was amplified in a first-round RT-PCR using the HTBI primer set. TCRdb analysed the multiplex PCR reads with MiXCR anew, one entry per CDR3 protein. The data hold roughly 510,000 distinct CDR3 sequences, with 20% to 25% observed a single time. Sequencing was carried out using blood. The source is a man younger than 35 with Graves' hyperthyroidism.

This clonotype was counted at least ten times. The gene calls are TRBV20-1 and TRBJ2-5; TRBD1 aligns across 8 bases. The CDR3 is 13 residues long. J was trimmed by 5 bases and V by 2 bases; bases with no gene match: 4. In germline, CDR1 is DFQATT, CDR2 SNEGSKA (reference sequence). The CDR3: CSARWQGAETQYF. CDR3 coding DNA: TGCAGTGCTAGATGGCAGGGGGCTGAGACCCAGTACTTC.

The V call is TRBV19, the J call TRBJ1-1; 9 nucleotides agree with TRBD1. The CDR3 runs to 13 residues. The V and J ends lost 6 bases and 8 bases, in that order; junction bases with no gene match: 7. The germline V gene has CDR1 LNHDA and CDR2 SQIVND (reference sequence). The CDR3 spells CASRPGQGLEAFF. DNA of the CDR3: TGTGCCAGTAGGCCAGGACAGGGGTTAGAAGCTTTCTTT.

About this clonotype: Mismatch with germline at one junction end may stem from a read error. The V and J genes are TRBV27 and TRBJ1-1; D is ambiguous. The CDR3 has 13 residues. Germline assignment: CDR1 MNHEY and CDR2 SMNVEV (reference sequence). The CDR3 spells CASRWAGNTESFF. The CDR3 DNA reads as TGTGCCAGCAGGTGGGCCGGGAACACTGAATCTTTCTTT.

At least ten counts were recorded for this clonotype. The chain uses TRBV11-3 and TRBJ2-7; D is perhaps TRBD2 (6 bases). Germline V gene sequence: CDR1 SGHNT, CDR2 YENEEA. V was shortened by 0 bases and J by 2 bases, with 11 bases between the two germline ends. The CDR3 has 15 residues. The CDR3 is CASSLDKGLPYEQYF. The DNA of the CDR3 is TGTGCCAGCAGCTTAGATAAGGGACTGCCCTACGAGCAGTACTTC.

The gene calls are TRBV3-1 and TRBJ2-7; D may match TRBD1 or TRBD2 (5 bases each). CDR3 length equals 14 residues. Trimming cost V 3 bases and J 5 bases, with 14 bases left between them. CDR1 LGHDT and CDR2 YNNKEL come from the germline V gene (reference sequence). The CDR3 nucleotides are TGTGCCAGCAGCCAGAGGCCCGAGGGACACGAGCAGTACTTC. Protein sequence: CASSQRPEGHEQYF.

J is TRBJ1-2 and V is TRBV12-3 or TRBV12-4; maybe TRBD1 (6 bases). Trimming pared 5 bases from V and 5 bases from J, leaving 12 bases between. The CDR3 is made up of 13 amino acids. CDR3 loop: CASSRTALYGYTF. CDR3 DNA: TGTGCCAGCAGTCGGACAGCCCTTTATGGCTACACCTTC.

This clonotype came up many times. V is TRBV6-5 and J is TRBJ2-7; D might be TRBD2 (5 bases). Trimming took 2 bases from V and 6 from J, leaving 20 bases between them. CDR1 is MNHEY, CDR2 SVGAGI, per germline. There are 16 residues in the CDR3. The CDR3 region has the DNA TGTGCCAGCAGTTACATGGTTACAGCTGAACTAGGCGAGCAGTACTTC. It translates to CASSYMVTAELGEQYF.

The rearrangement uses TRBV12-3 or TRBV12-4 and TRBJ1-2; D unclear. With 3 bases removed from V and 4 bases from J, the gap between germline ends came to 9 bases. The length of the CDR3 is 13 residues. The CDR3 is CASSFGRSYGYTF. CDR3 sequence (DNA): TGTGCCAGCAGTTTCGGCAGATCCTATGGCTACACCTTC.

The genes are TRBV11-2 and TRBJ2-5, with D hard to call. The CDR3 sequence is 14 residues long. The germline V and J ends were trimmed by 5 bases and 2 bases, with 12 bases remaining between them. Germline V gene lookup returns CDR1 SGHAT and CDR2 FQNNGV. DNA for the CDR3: TGTGCCAGCAGCATCGGAGAGCATCAAGAGACCCAGTACTTC. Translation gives CASSIGEHQETQYF.

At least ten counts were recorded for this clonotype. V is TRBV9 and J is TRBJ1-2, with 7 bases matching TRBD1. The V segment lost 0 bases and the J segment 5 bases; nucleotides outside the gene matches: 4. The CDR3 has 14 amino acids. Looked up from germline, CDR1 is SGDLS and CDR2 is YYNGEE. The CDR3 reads CASSVDRGGYGYTF. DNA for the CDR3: TGTGCCAGCAGCGTAGACAGGGGAGGTTATGGCTACACCTTC.

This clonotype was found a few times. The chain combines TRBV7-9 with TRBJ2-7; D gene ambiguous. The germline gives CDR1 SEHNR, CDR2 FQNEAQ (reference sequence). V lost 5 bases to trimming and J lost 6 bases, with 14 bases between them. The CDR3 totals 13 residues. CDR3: CASSPGYPSEQYF. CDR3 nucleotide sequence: TGTGCCAGCAGCCCCGGGTATCCAAGCGAGCAGTACTTC.

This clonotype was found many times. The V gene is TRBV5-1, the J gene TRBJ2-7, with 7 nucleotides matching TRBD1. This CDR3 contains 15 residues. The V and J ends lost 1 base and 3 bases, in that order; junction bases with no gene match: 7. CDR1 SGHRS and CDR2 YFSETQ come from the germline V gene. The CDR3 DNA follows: TGCGCCAGCAGCTTGACAGGGGTGGGGTTCTACGAGCAGTACTTC. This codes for CASSLTGVGFYEQYF.

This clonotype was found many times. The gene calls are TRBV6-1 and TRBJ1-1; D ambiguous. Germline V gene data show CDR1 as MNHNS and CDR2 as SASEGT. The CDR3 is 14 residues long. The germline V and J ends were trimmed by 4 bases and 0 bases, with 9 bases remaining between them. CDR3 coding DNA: TGTGCCAGCAGTGCCCACAGCCTGAACACTGAAGCTTTCTTT. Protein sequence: CASSAHSLNTEAFF.

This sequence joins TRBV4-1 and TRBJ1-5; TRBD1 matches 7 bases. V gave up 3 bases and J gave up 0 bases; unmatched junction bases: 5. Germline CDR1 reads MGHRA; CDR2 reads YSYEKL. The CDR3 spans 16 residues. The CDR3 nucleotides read TGCGCCAGCAGCCACCCACAGGGGAATAGCAATCAGCCCCAGCATTTT. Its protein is CASSHPQGNSNQPQHF.

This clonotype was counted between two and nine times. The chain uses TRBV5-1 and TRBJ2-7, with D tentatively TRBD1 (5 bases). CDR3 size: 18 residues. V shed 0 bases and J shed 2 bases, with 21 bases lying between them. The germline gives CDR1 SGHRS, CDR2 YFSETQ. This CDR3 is CASSLGSRAVYFTYEQYF. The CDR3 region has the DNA TGCGCCAGCAGCTTGGGGAGCAGGGCCGTCTACTTTACCTACGAGCAGTACTTC.

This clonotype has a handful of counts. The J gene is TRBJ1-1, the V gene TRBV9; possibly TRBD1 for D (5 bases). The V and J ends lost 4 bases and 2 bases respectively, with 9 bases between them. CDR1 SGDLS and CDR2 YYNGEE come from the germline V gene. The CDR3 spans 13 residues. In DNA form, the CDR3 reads TGTGCCAGCAGCCCTTGGGACAACACTGAAGCTTTCTTT. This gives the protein CASSPWDNTEAFF.

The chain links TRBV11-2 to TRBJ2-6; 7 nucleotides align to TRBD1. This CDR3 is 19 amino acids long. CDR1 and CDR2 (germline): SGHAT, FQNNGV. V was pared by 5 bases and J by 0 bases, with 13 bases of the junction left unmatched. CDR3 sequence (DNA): TGTGCCAGCAGCGTACCTGACAGGGAAAGATACTCTGGGGCCAACGTCCTGACTTTC. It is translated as CASSVPDRERYSGANVLTF.